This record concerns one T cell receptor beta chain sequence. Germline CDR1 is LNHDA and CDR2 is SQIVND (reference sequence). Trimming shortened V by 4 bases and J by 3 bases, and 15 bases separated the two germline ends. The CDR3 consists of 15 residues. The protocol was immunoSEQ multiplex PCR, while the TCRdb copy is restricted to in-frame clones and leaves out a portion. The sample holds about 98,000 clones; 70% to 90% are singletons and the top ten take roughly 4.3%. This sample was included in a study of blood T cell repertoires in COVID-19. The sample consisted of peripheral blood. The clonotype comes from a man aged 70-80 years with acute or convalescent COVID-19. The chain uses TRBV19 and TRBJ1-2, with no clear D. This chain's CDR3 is CASSTTRSQHYGYTF. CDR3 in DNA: TGTGCCAGTAGTACCACGAGGTCACAACACTATGGCTACACCTTC.